One and the same sample provided the 15 T cell receptor beta chains below, sequenced in a study of Tregs in tolerant kidney transplant recipients. Mixed chimerism was transient after nonmyeloablative marrow transplants from related graft donors. The protocol was immunoSEQ multiplex PCR, while the TCRdb copy is restricted to in-frame clones and leaves out a portion. Its clone listing holds several thousand clones. The sequenced sample was CD4+ T cells from blood (PBMCs), obtained 6 months after the transplant. Every receptor here comes from a human patient who received a combined kidney and bone marrow transplant. Some T cells may trace back to the graft donor.

Comment on this clone: Read sequence stops 3 residues before the CDR3 end, and the germline J gene provides the missing end. The chain recombines TRBV28 with TRBJ1-6; TRBD1 matches at 8 bases. This CDR3 spans 16 amino acids. The germline CDR1 and CDR2 sequences are MDHEN and SYDVKM. V dropped 6 bases and J dropped 0; count of bases not matched to a gene: 4. Partial CDR3 DNA: TGTGCCAGCAGCGAGGACAGGGCCTCCTATAATTCACCC. Protein sequence: CASSEDRASYNSP. Given in full, the CDR3 is CASSEDRASYNSPLHF.

Points on this clone: With the read ending 3 residues before the CDR3 end, the germline J gene is used to fill in that end. The gene calls are TRBV20-1 and TRBJ2-7; 7 positions agree with TRBD1. The J segment lost 2 bases and the V segment lost 7 bases, leaving 11 bases of the junction unmatched. The CDR3 runs 14 residues. Per the germline V gene, CDR1 is DFQATT and CDR2 is SNEGSKA (reference sequence). CDR3 residues: CSGLAGTVPYEQYF. The part of the CDR3 DNA that was read is TGCAGTGGGCTCGCCGGGACAGTTCCCTACGAG.

About this clone: The read terminates 3 residues before the CDR3 end, so the remaining end is supplied by the germline J gene. The V gene is TRBV6-2 or TRBV6-3, the J gene TRBJ2-7, with D possibly matching TRBD1 (5 bases). Germline loops: CDR1 MNHEY, CDR2 SVGEGT. This CDR3 has 14 amino acids. Trimming cost V 2 bases and J 4 bases, with 12 bases left between them. CDR3 region: CASSYGAGLYEQYF. The sequenced part of the CDR3 DNA is TGTGCCAGCAGTTACGGGGCAGGTTTATACGAG.

Concerning this clone itself: The read ends 3 residues early relative to the CDR3; the germline J gene fills the gap. The rearrangement uses TRBV5-4 and TRBJ2-1; TRBD2 agrees at 10 bases. V was pared by 5 bases and J by 5 bases, with 7 bases of the junction left unmatched. This CDR3 contains 15 residues. In germline, CDR1 is SGHNT, CDR2 YYREEE (reference sequence). CDR3 sequence: CASRQAGGTHNEQFF. The part of the CDR3 DNA that was read is TGTGCCAGCAGGCAAGCGGGAGGGACGCACAATGAG.

With regard to this clone: The read is 3 residues too short to cover the CDR3 end, so that end is filled in from the germline J gene. The genes are TRBV5-4 and TRBJ2-1, with TRBD2 identical over 7 bases. The V and J ends lost 4 bases and 4 bases, in that order; junction bases with no gene match: 5. The germline V gene encodes CDR1 SGHNT and CDR2 YYREEE (reference sequence). CDR3 size: 14 residues. The CDR3 is CASSGTGGYNEQFF. CDR3 DNA, as far as it was read: TGTGCCAGCAGCGGGACGGGGGGTTACAATGAG.

Of note for this clone: The CDR3 end falls 3 residues outside the read, so it is completed with the germline J gene. The chain couples TRBV7-3 to TRBJ2-2, with 10 bases aligning to TRBD2. Germline V gene sequence: CDR1 SGHTA, CDR2 FQGTGA. The ends lost 0 bases at V and 6 bases at J; junction bases unmatched: 4. The CDR3 loop spans 16 amino acids. CDR3 loop: CASSLTSGRAAGELFF. The covered CDR3 bases are TGTGCCAGCAGCTTAACGAGCGGGAGGGCCGCCGGGGAG.

Remarks on this clone: Sequencing ends 3 residues short of the CDR3 end; the germline J gene provides the rest. The chain carries TRBV12-3 or TRBV12-4 and TRBJ2-3; D ambiguous. The V gene lost 5 bases and the J gene lost 6 bases, with 9 bases spanning the gap. CDR3 size: 12 residues. The CDR3 sequence is CASSPRRDTQYF. Partial CDR3 DNA: TGTGCCAGCAGTCCTAGACGGGATACG.

Considering frequency, this clone is medium-sized. The read halts 3 residues ahead of the CDR3 end, with the missing end drawn from the germline J gene. The chain links TRBV5-1 to TRBJ1-1, with 7 bases aligning to TRBD1. This CDR3 comprises 18 residues. Germline values: CDR1 SGHRS, CDR2 YFSETQ. V shed 4 bases, J shed 0 bases, and the junction held 15 bases outside the gene matches. The chain's CDR3 is CASSPLDDRAGVNTEAFF. CDR3 bases read: TGCGCCAGCAGCCCGCTAGATGACAGGGCTGGGGTGAACACTGAA.

To note about this clone: The DNA ends 3 residues before the CDR3 does, and the rest of the CDR3 is filled in from the germline J gene. This rearrangement joins TRBV20-1 to TRBJ1-1; D perhaps matches TRBD1 (5 bases). Deletions cut 8 bases from V and 1 base from J, with 17 bases between. The CDR3 spans 14 residues. Germline-derived CDR1 and CDR2 are DFQATT and SNEGSKA (reference sequence). CDR3 region: CSPSRGLQNTEAFF. The CDR3 DNA, read in part, is TGCAGTCCCAGCCGGGGACTGCAGAACACTGAA.

A remark on this clone: The missing CDR3 end, 3 residues past where the read stops, is filled in from the germline J gene. This chain joins TRBV20-1 and TRBJ1-1, with no clear D. The germline CDR1 and CDR2 sequences are DFQATT and SNEGSKA (reference sequence). This CDR3 is built from 12 residues. V was trimmed by 2 bases and J by 1 base, leaving 5 bases between them. The sequenced part of the CDR3 DNA is TGCAGTGCTAGATCGGGGAACACTGAA. Translated, it gives CSARSGNTE. The complete CDR3 reads CSARSGNTEAFF.

As regards this clone: The read gets to within 3 residues of the CDR3 end, and the germline J gene fills in the rest. The chain couples TRBV28 to TRBJ2-7; 8 nucleotides line up with TRBD1. With 8 bases clipped from V and 4 bases from J, the junction kept 13 bases outside the gene matches. Germline V CDR1 and CDR2: MDHEN, SYDVKM. The CDR3 extends over 15 amino acids. CDR3 DNA, as far as it was read: TGTGCCAGCGCACACAACACAGGGGGTTCGTACGAG. Amino acids: CASAHNTGGSYE. The complete CDR3 sequence is CASAHNTGGSYEQYF. The complete variable domain, with remaining parts taken from reference TRBV28 and TRBJ2-7, reads DVKVTQSSRYLVKRTGEKVFLECVQDMDHENMFWYRQDPGLGLRLIYFSYDVKMKEKGDIPEGYSVSREKKERFSLILESASTNQTSMYLCASAHNTGGSYEQYFGPGTRLTVT.

As for this clone: The missing CDR3 end, 3 residues past where the read stops, is filled in from the germline J gene. V usage is TRBV6-2 or TRBV6-3 and J usage is TRBJ2-5; 9 bases line up with TRBD1. The CDR3 has 17 amino acids. V lost 0 bases, J lost 2 bases, and 7 bases stayed unmatched. The germline V gene has CDR1 MNHEY and CDR2 SVGEGT. The CDR3 sequence is CASSYSISDRGQETQYF. The sequenced CDR3 bases are TGTGCCAGCAGTTACTCGATATCTGACAGGGGGCAAGAGACC.

As for this clone: The sequenced fragment ends 3 residues before the CDR3 boundary, so the rest is inferred from the germline J gene. This rearrangement joins TRBV18 to TRBJ2-5; no firm D call. CDR1 is KGHSH, CDR2 LQKENI, per germline. CDR3 length: 14 residues. The V end was cut by 0 bases, the J end by 2 bases, with 7 bases between. CDR3 bases read: TGTGCCAGCTCACCACCTACCACACAAGAGACC. Translating it yields CASSPPTTQET. The full CDR3 sequence reads CASSPPTTQETQYF. Using reference TRBV18 and TRBJ2-5 for the parts outside the CDR3, the full variable domain is NAGVMQNPRHLVRRRGQEARLRCSPMKGHSHVYWYRQLPEEGLKFMVYLQKENIIDESGMPKERFSAEFPKEGPSILRIQQVVRGDSAAYFCASSPPTTQETQYFGPGTRLLVL.

CDR3 sequence reads: CASSPMGAGPHQPQHF. Partial CDR3 DNA: TGTGCCAGCTCACCGATGGGGGCAGGACCGCATCAGCCC. The V and J genes are TRBV18 and TRBJ1-5; tentative D call: TRBD1 (6 bases). The CDR3 end is not reached by the read, which stops 3 residues before it; the germline J gene fills it in. This CDR3 has 16 residues. V was pared by 3 bases and J by 5 bases, with 17 bases between. The germline CDR1 and CDR2 sequences are KGHSH and LQKENI.

With respect to this clone: Coverage ceases 3 residues before the CDR3 finishes, and the germline J gene fills in the end. The V and J genes are TRBV28 and TRBJ1-5; 7 positions match TRBD1. This CDR3 comprises 13 residues. The junction had 3 bases not matched to a gene; V was cut back by 6 bases and J by 4 bases. The germline CDR1 and CDR2 sequences are MDHEN and SYDVKM. CDR3 region: CASSRTGNQPQHF. Partial CDR3 DNA: TGTGCCAGCAGCCGGACAGGAAATCAGCCC.